The 12 T cell receptor beta chains presented below share a single source sample, sequenced in a study of OX40 agonist ivuxolimab in advanced cancers. Sequencing used immunoSEQ multiplex PCR; TCRdb keeps in-frame clones, though not all of them. The repertoire holds over 95,000 clones, with approximately 83% as singletons. The starting material was CD4+ or CD8+ T cells sorted from blood, obtained in a trial of the OX40 agonist ivuxolimab. Receptor source: an adult with an advanced solid tumor such as melanoma, head and neck, liver or kidney cancer.

The sample holds a few counts of this clone. This chain uses TRBV11-2 with TRBJ1-2, with D possibly being TRBD1 (5 bases). Germline CDR1 is SGHAT and CDR2 is FQNNGV. The CDR3 length is 14 residues. Deletions cut 5 bases from V and 2 bases from J, with 12 bases between. CDR3 DNA sequence: TGTGCCAGCAGCGCGGGGGAGGGGAACTATGGCTACACCTTC. This encodes CASSAGEGNYGYTF. The full variable domain, completed using reference TRBV11-2 and TRBJ1-2, is EAGVAQSPRYKIIEKRQSVAFWCNPISGHATLYWYQQILGQGPKLLIQFQNNGVVDDSQLPKDRFSAERLKGVDSTLKIQPAKLEDSAVYLCASSAGEGNYGYTFGSGTRLTVV.

The genes are TRBV27 and TRBJ1-6; D unclear. From germline, CDR1 is MNHEY and CDR2 SMNVEV (reference sequence). The germline V and J ends were trimmed by 6 bases and 10 bases, with 13 bases remaining between them. This CDR3 region has 13 residues. CDR3 nucleotide sequence: TGTGCCAGCAGCCGGCAAATCGACTCACCCCTCCACTTT. Its protein product is CASSRQIDSPLHF.

The rearrangement links TRBV5-4 to TRBJ2-5; 7 positions match TRBD1. From germline, CDR1 is SGHNT and CDR2 YYREEE (reference sequence). The trim removed 4 bases at V and 1 base at J, leaving 7 bases unmatched. The CDR3 is 15 amino acids. CDR3 amino acids: CASSPGTAFQETQYF. The CDR3 DNA reads as TGTGCCAGCAGCCCTGGGACAGCCTTCCAAGAGACCCAGTACTTC.

The chain joins TRBV21-1 to TRBJ2-7. TRBV21-1 corresponds to a pseudogene. This CDR3 is built from 12 residues. The CDR3 here is CASGFRAYEQYF. CDR3 sequence (DNA): TGTGCCAGCGGTTTCAGAGCATACGAGCAGTACTTC.

The chain couples TRBV29-1 to TRBJ2-5; either TRBD1 or TRBD2 may fit D (5 bases each). The CDR3 spans 10 residues. V was cut by 4 bases and J by 5 bases, with 5 bases left in between. CDR1 is SQVTM and CDR2 is ANQGSEA in the germline V gene. The CDR3: CSVGGETQYF. CDR3 DNA sequence: TGCAGCGTTGGGGGGGAGACCCAGTACTTC.

The chain uses TRBV9 and TRBJ2-1; a possible D gene is TRBD2 (6 bases). The germline V gene has CDR1 SGDLS and CDR2 YYNGEE. V lost 4 bases and J lost 3, with 20 bases in between. This CDR3 has 17 residues. CDR3 loop: CASSPQRLGGIYNEQFF. CDR3 coding DNA: TGTGCCAGCAGCCCACAGCGCCTTGGGGGGATCTACAATGAGCAGTTCTTC.

This clone came up once. CDR3 bases: TGCGCCAGCAGCCAAGAGACGCGCGGGAGCGGAGAGACCCAGTACTTC. Translated, it gives CASSQETRGSGETQYF. The chain links TRBV4-1 to TRBJ2-5; TRBD2 agrees at 7 bases. V was clipped by 0 bases and J by 4 bases; unmatched bases: 8. Germline V gene sequence: CDR1 MGHRA, CDR2 YSYEKL. This CDR3 is built from 16 residues.

This clone has more than one count but fewer than ten. The chain couples TRBV6-1 to TRBJ1-5; a possible D gene is TRBD1 (5 bases). Germline-derived CDR1 and CDR2 are MNHNS and SASEGT. The V end was cut by 0 bases, the J end by 7 bases, with 13 bases between. This CDR3 comprises 15 residues. CDR3 loop: CASSEARAGRQPQHF. In DNA form, the CDR3 reads TGTGCCAGCAGTGAAGCGCGGGCAGGGAGGCAGCCCCAGCATTTT.

The chain combines TRBV6-5 with TRBJ1-5; no reliable D call. The germline CDR1 and CDR2 sequences are MNHEY and SVGAGI. Trimming left V 6 bases short and J 9 bases short, with 15 bases between. The CDR3 has 13 residues. CDR3 nucleotides: TGTGCCAGCAGGATGGACGGGAGACGGCCCCAGCATTTT. It translates to CASRMDGRRPQHF.

The V and J genes are TRBV7-2 and TRBJ1-5; 7 bases map to TRBD1. CDR1 is SGHTA, CDR2 FQGNSA, per germline. The CDR3 contains 16 residues. V gave up 2 bases and J gave up 1 base; unmatched junction bases: 5. The CDR3 DNA reads TGTGCCAGCAGCTTAACTACAGGGGTCAGCAATCAGCCCCAGCATTTT. It translates to CASSLTTGVSNQPQHF.

The V and J genes are TRBV9 and TRBJ1-4; D may be TRBD1 (6 bases). This CDR3 spans 15 amino acids. CDR1 and CDR2 from the germline V gene are SGDLS and YYNGEE. V dropped 4 bases and J dropped 5 bases, with 15 bases sitting between them. The CDR3 region is CASSTQTGLNEKLFF. The CDR3 DNA reads as TGTGCCAGCAGCACCCAAACAGGGCTCAATGAAAAACTGTTTTTT.

This clone was observed a single time. The V call is TRBV11-2, the J call TRBJ2-7; TRBD1 aligns across 8 bases. After removal of 4 bases from V and 6 bases from J, the junction contained 14 bases not matched to a gene. There are 16 residues in the CDR3. The germline V gene encodes CDR1 SGHAT and CDR2 FQNNGV. CDR3 sequence (DNA): TGTGCCAGCAGCTCCCGACCACAGGGGGTATTGGGCGAGCAGTACTTC. Protein product: CASSSRPQGVLGEQYF. The variable domain in full, completed from reference TRBV11-2 and TRBJ2-7, reads EAGVAQSPRYKIIEKRQSVAFWCNPISGHATLYWYQQILGQGPKLLIQFQNNGVVDDSQLPKDRFSAERLKGVDSTLKIQPAKLEDSAVYLCASSSRPQGVLGEQYFGPGTRLTVT.